This TCR beta chain appears in the sequencing data of a study of cytomegalovirus exposure and HLA in healthy donors. Per the germline V gene, CDR1 is ENHRY and CDR2 is SYGVKD. With V trimmed by 4 bases and J by 5 bases, 6 bases remained unmatched. The CDR3 runs to 15 residues. PCR primers comprised 60 Vbeta and 13 Jbeta primers. Sequencing used immunoSEQ multiplex PCR; TCRdb keeps in-frame clones, though not all of them. The data contain around 150,000 clones, 80% to 90% of them singletons. Sequencing was performed on PBMCs. This sequence joins TRBV10-3 and TRBJ2-3; 10 bases are shared with TRBD2. This TCR came from a woman aged 30 to 39 in good health and CMV-seropositive. The CDR3 DNA is TGTGCCATCAGTGGCATAGCGGGGGGAGAAGATACGCAGTATTTT. Encoded protein: CAISGIAGGEDTQYF.